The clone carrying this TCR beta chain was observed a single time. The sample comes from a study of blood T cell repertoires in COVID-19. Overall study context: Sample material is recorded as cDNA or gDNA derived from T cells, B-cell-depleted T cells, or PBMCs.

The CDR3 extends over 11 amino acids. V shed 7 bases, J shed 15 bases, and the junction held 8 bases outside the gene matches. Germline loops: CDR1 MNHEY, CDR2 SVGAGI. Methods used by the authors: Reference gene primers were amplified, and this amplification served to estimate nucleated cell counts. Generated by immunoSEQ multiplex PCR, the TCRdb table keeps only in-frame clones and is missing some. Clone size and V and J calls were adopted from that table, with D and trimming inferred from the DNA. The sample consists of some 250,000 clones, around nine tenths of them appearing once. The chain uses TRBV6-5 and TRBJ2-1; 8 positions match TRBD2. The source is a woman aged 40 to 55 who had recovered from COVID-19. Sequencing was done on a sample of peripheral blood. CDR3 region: CASTTGGIRFF. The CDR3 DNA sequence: TGTGCCAGCACCACGGGGGGGATCCGGTTCTTC.